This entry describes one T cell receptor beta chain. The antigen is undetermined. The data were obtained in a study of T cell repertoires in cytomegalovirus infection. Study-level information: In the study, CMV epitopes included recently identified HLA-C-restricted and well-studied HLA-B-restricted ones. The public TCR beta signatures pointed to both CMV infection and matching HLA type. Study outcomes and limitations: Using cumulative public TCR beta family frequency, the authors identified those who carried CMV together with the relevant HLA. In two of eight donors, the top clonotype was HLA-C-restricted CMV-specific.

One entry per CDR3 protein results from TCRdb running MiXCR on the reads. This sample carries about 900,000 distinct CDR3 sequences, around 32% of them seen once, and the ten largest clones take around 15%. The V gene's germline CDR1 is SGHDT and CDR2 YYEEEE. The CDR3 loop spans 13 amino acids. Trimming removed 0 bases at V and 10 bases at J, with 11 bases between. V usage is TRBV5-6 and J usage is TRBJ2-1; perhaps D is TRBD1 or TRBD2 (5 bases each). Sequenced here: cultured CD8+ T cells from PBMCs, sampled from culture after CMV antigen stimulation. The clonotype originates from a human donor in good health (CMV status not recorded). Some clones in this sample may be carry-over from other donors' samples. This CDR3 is CASSLASRDEQFF. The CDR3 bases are TGTGCCAGCAGCTTGGCCTCCCGGGACGAGCAGTTCTTC. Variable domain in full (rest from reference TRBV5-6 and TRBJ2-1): DAGVTQSPTHLIKTRGQQVTLRCSPKSGHDTVSWYQQALGQGPQFIFQYYEEEERQRGNFPDRFSGHQFPNYSSELNVNALLLGDSALYLCASSLASRDEQFFGPGTRLTVL.